This TCR beta chain was found in a study of human T cells and chemical hapten exposure. Study at large: The sensitizing agent was 2% DPC, placed on about 2 cm by about 2 cm of upper inner arm skin.

The sample's time point: patch test 3, about 24 weeks after DPC sensitization. The treatment denotes: therapeutic diphenylcyclopropenone sensitization with weekly scalp DPC. From the RACE reads, TCRdb called clonotypes with MiXCR, one entry per CDR3 protein. The top ten hold under 6% of the sample, which has about 89,000 distinct CDR3 sequences, 13% seen once. There are a few counts of this clonotype. The sequence came from a woman aged 50 to 60 with alopecia areata. Some clones in this sample may be carry-over from other donors' samples. The material was whole blood, obtained in connection with sensitization to the hapten diphenylcyclopropenone (DPC).

CDR3: CASVAGPQETQYF. CDR3 nucleotide sequence: TGTGCCAGCGTGGCGGGGCCTCAAGAGACCCAGTACTTC. This chain joins TRBV10-3 and TRBJ2-5; TRBD2 might be the D (6 bases). Germline V gene sequence: CDR1 ENHRY, CDR2 SYGVKD. The V gene lost 10 bases and the J gene lost 2 bases, with 14 bases spanning the gap. This CDR3 contains 13 residues.